This T cell receptor beta chain was identified in a study of T cells after yellow fever vaccination. Whole-study context: It was SMART-Seq v4 Ultra Low Input that prepared the fractions with low cell numbers. Whole-study findings and limits: The study found a weaker secondary response that peaked faster, day 5 versus 15. Abundant contaminating clonotypes from the bulk population could appear in FACS-sorted repertoires.

This clonotype was counted many times. Its matching antigen is unknown. The authors made TCR cDNA by 5'RACE template switching, adding a universal primer site and UMIs. TCRdb reanalysed the 5' RACE reads using MiXCR and keeps one entry per CDR3 protein. The sample yields 320,000 or so distinct CDR3 sequences, approximately 8% seen once. From germline, CDR1 is MDHEN and CDR2 SYDVKM. CDR3 size: 16 residues. V lost 1 base to trimming and J lost 0 bases, with 10 bases between them. The receptor was isolated from a man aged 18 to 35 who received the YFV17D yellow fever vaccine. The sequenced sample was PBMCs, obtained about 41 days after the first yellow fever vaccination. V is TRBV28 and J is TRBJ2-1; D unclear. CDR3 region: CASSLSGPSSYNEQFF. CDR3 coding DNA: TGTGCCAGCAGTTTATCCGGACCAAGCTCCTACAATGAGCAGTTCTTC.